This T cell receptor (beta chain) comes out of a study of T-cell reconstitution after alpha-beta-depleted transplantation in children. This clonotype has ten or more counts. Its antigen is not identified. Notes on the study in general: From surviving recipient T cells and thymic progenitors came the high day-60 TCRbeta diversity observed in some patients. Reportedly, alpha-beta T cells present about two months post-transplant originated from several hundred expanded clones of graft origin.

Construction of the TCRbeta library involved unique molecular identifiers. TCRdb re-derived calls from the PCR reads in MiXCR, one entry per CDR3 protein. In the table there are about a million distinct CDR3 sequences, 25% to 35% of which are singletons. This specimen was PBMCs, mostly from graft donor cells, taken 360 days after TCRalphabeta/CD19-depleted stem cell transplant. This clonotype was sampled from a boy under three years old who had a stem cell transplant for SCID, so the T cells may come from the graft donor.

The CDR3 DNA reads as TGTGCCAGCAGTTCCTACACTAACACCGGGGAGCTGTTTTTT. It is translated as CASSSYTNTGELFF. This rearrangement joins TRBV12-3 or TRBV12-4 to TRBJ2-2; unclear D gene. This CDR3 region has 14 residues. Deletions cut 4 bases from V and 2 bases from J, with 8 bases between.